Following are 29 T cell receptor beta chains from one sample sequenced in a study of cytomegalovirus exposure and HLA in healthy donors. Use of 60 Vbeta and 13 Jbeta primers characterized the PCR. Assay used: immunoSEQ multiplex PCR; TCRdb lists only in-frame clones, some missing. The table records 150,000 to 200,000 clones, about 82% of them present only once. Material: PBMCs. Every receptor here comes from a young man in good health and CMV-seronegative.

V usage is TRBV6-5 and J usage is TRBJ1-2, with 7 bases fitting TRBD1. The length of the CDR3 is 14 residues. The junction had 8 bases not matched to a gene; V was cut back by 6 bases and J by 4 bases. Germline V gene data show CDR1 as MNHEY and CDR2 as SVGAGI. The CDR3 loop is CASSSRQGSYGYTF. CDR3 sequence (DNA): TGTGCCAGCAGCTCACGACAGGGAAGCTATGGCTACACCTTC.

V and J are TRBV6-6 and TRBJ2-3; no definite D call. V was pared by 8 bases and J by 3 bases, with 6 bases between. The CDR3 runs 11 residues. The germline V gene has CDR1 MNHNY and CDR2 SVGAGI (reference sequence). The CDR3 here is CASLRTDTQYF. CDR3 bases: TGTGCCAGCCTGAGGACAGATACGCAGTATTTT.

DNA of the CDR3: TGTGCCAGCAGTTTAACAGTCCAAGAGACCCAGTACTTC. Amino acids: CASSLTVQETQYF. J is TRBJ2-5 and V is TRBV27; D unresolved. The CDR3 spans 13 residues. The germline V and J ends were trimmed by 2 bases and 1 base, with 5 bases remaining between them. CDR1 and CDR2 from the germline V gene are MNHEY and SMNVEV (reference sequence).

The rearrangement uses TRBV18 and TRBJ2-3; TRBD1 agrees at 7 bases. Germline values: CDR1 KGHSH, CDR2 LQKENI. This CDR3 has 16 residues. The V gene end was trimmed by 3 bases and the J gene end by 0 bases; junction bases not matched to a gene: 6. CDR3 coding DNA: TGTGCCAGCTCACCCCTTCAGGGGGTAAGCACAGATACGCAGTATTTT. It encodes CASSPLQGVSTDTQYF.

The chain joins TRBV27 to TRBJ2-2, with a weak D call TRBD2 (5 bases). V dropped 4 bases and J dropped 0 bases, with 18 bases sitting between them. CDR1 is MNHEY and CDR2 is SMNVEV in the germline V gene (reference sequence). The CDR3 consists of 18 residues. CDR3 region: CASSSGGWSAANTGELFF. CDR3 nucleotides: TGTGCCAGCAGTTCAGGTGGTTGGTCAGCGGCGAACACCGGGGAGCTGTTTTTT.

CDR3 sequence (DNA): TGTGCCAGCCGTCCAACAGGGGAATTCTACGAGCAGTACTTC. Amino acid sequence: CASRPTGEFYEQYF. The rearrangement joins TRBV6-1 to TRBJ2-7; 7 bases agree with TRBD1. V trimming: 8 bases; J trimming: 3 bases; junction bases outside the gene matches: 10. The CDR3 is 14 residues long. The germline V gene has CDR1 MNHNS and CDR2 SASEGT.

CDR3 coding DNA: TGTGCCAGCAGTCCCCCTCGACAGGGGGGTATGGAGACCCAGTACTTC. Amino acid sequence: CASSPPRQGGMETQYF. The V and J genes are TRBV28 and TRBJ2-5, with 9 bases identical to TRBD1. This CDR3 spans 16 amino acids. Germline V gene sequence: CDR1 MDHEN, CDR2 SYDVKM. Trimming at V came to 5 bases and at J to 5 bases, leaving 12 bases not matched to a gene.

The rearrangement uses TRBV28 and TRBJ2-1, with 14 nucleotides matching TRBD2. This CDR3 has 17 amino acids. V lost 6 bases to trimming and J lost 2 bases; unmatched junction nucleotides: 6. Germline V CDR1 and CDR2: MDHEN, SYDVKM. CDR3 sequence: CASRTSGRVVTYNEQFF. The CDR3 DNA follows: TGTGCCAGCAGGACTAGCGGGAGGGTGGTAACCTACAATGAGCAGTTCTTC.

This chain joins TRBV5-6 and TRBJ2-1, with D tentatively TRBD1 (6 bases). V shed 3 bases and J shed 2 bases, with 12 bases lying between them. The CDR3 sequence is 15 residues long. Germline CDR1 is SGHDT and CDR2 is YYEEEE. CDR3 sequence (DNA): TGTGCCAGCAGCTCCCGACAGGAACCCTACAATGAGCAGTTCTTC. Protein product: CASSSRQEPYNEQFF.

The chain combines TRBV6-5 with TRBJ2-7; maybe TRBD1 (6 bases). Looked up from germline, CDR1 is MNHEY and CDR2 is SVGAGI. The germline V and J ends were trimmed by 0 bases and 0 bases, with 9 bases remaining between them. The CDR3 sequence is 15 residues long. This chain's CDR3 is CASSYSAGASYEQYF. CDR3 DNA sequence: TGTGCCAGCAGTTACTCGGCAGGGGCCTCCTACGAGCAGTACTTC.

In its sample, this clone was seen a few times. The chain recombines TRBV5-4 with TRBJ2-7, with 8 nucleotides matching TRBD1. Looked up from germline, CDR1 is SGHNT and CDR2 is YYREEE (reference sequence). This CDR3 has 15 residues. Losses at the gene ends were 4 bases for V and 0 bases for J; bases not matched to a gene: 6. CDR3 sequence (DNA): TGTGCCAGCAGCCCCGGGACAGGAAACTCCTACGAGCAGTACTTC. Translation: CASSPGTGNSYEQYF.

The CDR3 DNA follows: TGTGCCAGCAATACCGGGACAGGGGTTAATCAGCCCCAGCATTTT. This gives the protein CASNTGTGVNQPQHF. This sequence joins TRBV6-1 and TRBJ1-5, with 10 bases aligning to TRBD1. The ends lost 7 bases at V and 4 bases at J; junction bases unmatched: 7. This CDR3 has 15 residues. In germline, CDR1 is MNHNS, CDR2 SASEGT.

This chain uses TRBV4-2 with TRBJ1-2; D is ambiguous. Trimming removed 0 bases from V and 4 bases from J, with 15 bases in between. Germline V CDR1 and CDR2: LGHNA, YNFKEQ. The CDR3 extends over 16 amino acids. CDR3 DNA: TGTGCCAGCAGCCAAGATCATGGTGGCAGATCCTATGGCTACACCTTC. Protein sequence: CASSQDHGGRSYGYTF.

V gene TRBV5-1 combines with J gene TRBJ2-1; TRBD2 matches 9 bases. Germline-derived CDR1 and CDR2 are SGHRS and YFSETQ. Trimming removed 4 bases from V and 6 bases from J; junction bases left unmatched: 8. This CDR3 spans 15 amino acids. The CDR3 spells CASSLQAGGINEQFF. The CDR3 DNA follows: TGCGCCAGCAGCCTACAAGCGGGAGGTATCAATGAGCAGTTCTTC.

The J gene is TRBJ2-5, the V gene TRBV28; tentative D call: TRBD2 (5 bases). Between the trimmed V and J ends, which lost 6 bases and 1 base, there was a span of 12 bases. The CDR3 loop spans 14 amino acids. Per germline, CDR1 MDHEN and CDR2 SYDVKM. The chain's CDR3 is CASSLNSGQETQYF. In nucleotides, the CDR3 is TGTGCCAGCAGCCTCAACAGCGGCCAAGAGACCCAGTACTTC.

The chain combines TRBV30 with TRBJ2-7; perhaps TRBD1 as D (5 bases). Trimming left V 3 bases short and J 4 bases short, with 13 bases between. Germline V CDR1 and CDR2: GTSNPN, SVGIG (reference sequence). CDR3 size: 13 residues. The CDR3 region has the DNA TGTGCCTGGAGCCCCCGAACAGGTTACGAGCAGTACTTC. Its translation: CAWSPRTGYEQYF. The full variable domain, rest sourced from reference TRBV30 and TRBJ2-7, is SQTIHQWPATLVQPVGSPLSLECTVEGTSNPNLYWYRQAAGRGLQLLFYSVGIGQISSEVPQNLSASRPQDRQFILSSKKLLLSDSGFYLCAWSPRTGYEQYFGPGTRLTVT.

The chain carries TRBV28 and TRBJ1-2, with D possibly matching TRBD1 (6 bases). Germline V CDR1 and CDR2: MDHEN, SYDVKM. V gave up 1 base and J gave up 1 base, with 10 bases separating them. The CDR3 extends over 15 amino acids. The CDR3 DNA is TGTGCCAGCAGTTTATTCAACAGGGATAACTATGGCTACACCTTC. Its translation is CASSLFNRDNYGYTF.

This sequence joins TRBV9 and TRBJ2-2, with 7 bases that match TRBD2. This CDR3 contains 16 residues. The V gene's germline CDR1 is SGDLS and CDR2 YYNGEE. V trimming: 4 bases; J trimming: 1 base; junction bases outside the gene matches: 7. The CDR3 sequence is CASSQYGGLNTGELFF. The CDR3 DNA reads as TGTGCCAGCAGCCAATACGGGGGGTTGAACACCGGGGAGCTGTTTTTT. The full variable domain, with the rest looked up from reference TRBV9 and TRBJ2-2, is DSGVTQTPKHLITATGQRVTLRCSPRSGDLSVYWYQQSLDQGLQFLIQYYNGEERAKGNILERFSAQQFPDLHSELNLSSLELGDSALYFCASSQYGGLNTGELFFGEGSRLTVL.

The V gene is TRBV9, the J gene TRBJ2-1, with D maybe TRBD2 (5 bases). Germline-derived CDR1 and CDR2 are SGDLS and YYNGEE. There are 15 residues in the CDR3. V lost 0 bases, J lost 8 bases, and 15 bases lay in between. The CDR3 DNA follows: TGTGCCAGCAGCGTAGCCGGGGTAGAGGGCGATGAGCAGTTCTTC. It is translated as CASSVAGVEGDEQFF.

The V gene is TRBV5-6, the J gene TRBJ2-3; possibly TRBD1 for D (5 bases). The germline gives CDR1 SGHDT, CDR2 YYEEEE. The CDR3 contains 14 residues. Deletions cut 6 bases from V and 4 bases from J, with 15 bases between. CDR3 in amino acids: CASTATLGADTQYF. The CDR3 DNA is TGTGCCAGCACCGCCACCCTAGGGGCAGATACGCAGTATTTT.

This chain joins TRBV9 and TRBJ2-7, with TRBD1 identical over 8 bases. The CDR3 is 14 residues long. Germline trimming cut 2 bases from V and 4 bases from J; bases unmatched to any gene: 5. Germline lookup yields CDR1 SGDLS and CDR2 YYNGEE. Here the CDR3 DNA reads TGTGCCAGCAGCGTCGGGACAGGCCATTACGAGCAGTACTTC. It codes for CASSVGTGHYEQYF.

The J gene is TRBJ1-5, the V gene TRBV28; 7 bases match TRBD1. V shed 2 bases, J shed 3 bases, and the junction held 7 bases outside the gene matches. This CDR3 comprises 16 residues. CDR1 MDHEN and CDR2 SYDVKM come from the germline V gene. The CDR3 is CASSLNTGAHNQPQHF. The CDR3 DNA reads as TGTGCCAGCAGTTTAAACACAGGGGCCCACAATCAGCCCCAGCATTTT.

This clone was seen only once. The V call is TRBV25-1, the J call TRBJ1-2, with D maybe TRBD1 (5 bases). The CDR3 is 17 amino acids. Per germline, CDR1 MGHDK and CDR2 SYGVNS. V was pared by 4 bases and J by 5 bases, with 23 bases between. CDR3 region: CASSGLGTRLRGYGYTF. The CDR3 region has the DNA TGTGCCAGCAGTGGACTAGGGACTCGCCTACGGGGGTATGGCTACACCTTC.

V is TRBV11-2 and J is TRBJ2-3; TRBD2 matches at 14 bases. Germline CDR1 reads SGHAT; CDR2 reads FQNNGV. The CDR3 extends over 18 amino acids. Trimming took 5 bases from V and 0 from J; bases not matched to a gene: 7. The CDR3 DNA is TGTGCCAGCAGCACAGTAAGACTAGCGGGAGGGAGCACAGATACGCAGTATTTT. It specifies CASSTVRLAGGSTDTQYF.

The V gene is TRBV6-6, the J gene TRBJ1-2, with TRBD1 as a possible D gene (5 bases). The CDR3 extends over 16 amino acids. V dropped 6 bases and J dropped 7 bases, with 24 bases sitting between them. Per germline, CDR1 MNHNY and CDR2 SVGAGI (reference sequence). The CDR3 nucleotides read TGTGCCAGCAGCAGACAGCTCGGGGGGGGTAAGGGTGGCTACACCTTC. Protein: CASSRQLGGGKGGYTF.

The gene calls are TRBV4-1 and TRBJ1-4, with no clear D. The CDR3 runs 13 residues. V lost 1 base and J 7 bases, leaving 7 bases between the germline ends. Per germline, CDR1 MGHRA and CDR2 YSYEKL. Here the CDR3 reads CASSQAISEKLFF. CDR3 coding DNA: TGCGCCAGCAGCCAAGCTATTAGTGAAAAACTGTTTTTT.

The rearrangement joins TRBV5-6 to TRBJ2-5; D might be TRBD1 (7 bases). The CDR3 has 14 amino acids. Germline V gives CDR1 SGHDT, CDR2 YYEEEE. V shed 2 bases and J shed 11 bases, with 19 bases lying between them. The CDR3 protein is CASSFTRGRREQYF. The CDR3 nucleotides are TGTGCCAGCAGCTTTACCAGGGGGAGGAGGGAGCAGTACTTC.

V usage is TRBV29-1 and J usage is TRBJ2-3; 12 bases align to TRBD2. From germline, CDR1 is SQVTM and CDR2 ANQGSEA. The CDR3 is made up of 14 amino acids. After removal of 5 bases from V and 1 base from J, the junction contained 1 base not matched to a gene. The CDR3: CSVRTSGGTDTQYF. The CDR3 DNA reads as TGCAGCGTTAGGACTAGCGGGGGCACAGATACGCAGTATTTT.

J is TRBJ2-1 and V is TRBV28, with TRBD2 matching over 10 bases. V lost 7 bases, J lost 8 bases, and 8 bases stayed unmatched. The germline V gene has CDR1 MDHEN and CDR2 SYDVKM. CDR3 length: 14 amino acids. CDR3 in amino acids: CASTLAGVRDEQFF. Here the CDR3 DNA reads TGTGCCAGCACGCTAGCGGGAGTTCGCGATGAGCAGTTCTTC.